Following are 8 T cell receptor beta chains from one sample sequenced in a study of pediatric ulcerative colitis (dated by TCRdb to the late 2010s). The library was made by the immunoSEQ multiplex PCR assay. The source is immuneACCESS, and TCRdb retained only in-frame sequences with V and J called. Part of the clones is not carried over; for the studies checked, unresolved V genes explain less than half of this, and the remainder is unexplained. The sample yields about 60,000 clones; around 86% were counted once. The ten most abundant clones make up roughly 1.5% of the sample. The sequenced sample was blood. The receptor source for this set is a boy aged 10-17 years who was a control in a study of pediatric ulcerative colitis.

As for this clone: In the same sample, other DNA sequences code for this CDR3. This chain uses TRBV6-5 with TRBJ1-2; D remains unclear. The CDR3 is 13 residues long. V dropped 2 bases and J dropped 2 bases, with 6 bases sitting between them. CDR1 is MNHEY and CDR2 is SVGAGI in the germline V gene. Here the CDR3 DNA reads TGTGCCAGCAGTTACAACAGAAACTATGGCTACACCTTC. It encodes CASSYNRNYGYTF.

This clone was observed once. The V and J genes are TRBV5-1 and TRBJ2-5, with TRBD2 as a possible D gene (6 bases). V gave up 4 bases and J gave up 4 bases, with 17 bases separating them. Germline V gene data show CDR1 as SGHRS and CDR2 as YFSETQ. The CDR3 loop spans 15 amino acids. The CDR3 region is CASSPRDSAGETQYF. The CDR3 DNA is TGCGCCAGCAGCCCTAGGGACTCCGCGGGAGAGACCCAGTACTTC.

CDR3 region: CASSPGPLQFF. Written as DNA, the CDR3 is TGTGCCAGCAGCCCGGGACCCCTGCAGTTCTTC. The rearrangement uses TRBV7-2 and TRBJ2-1, with D perhaps matching TRBD1 or TRBD2 (5 bases each). V was trimmed by 5 bases and J by 12 bases, leaving 11 bases between them. CDR1 is SGHTA, CDR2 FQGNSA, per germline. This CDR3 contains 11 residues.

V and J are TRBV4-1 and TRBJ2-7; possible D gene TRBD1, 6 bases. This CDR3 has 16 residues. Trimming took off 4 bases at V and 2 bases at J, with 18 bases between the two ends. CDR1 is MGHRA and CDR2 is YSYEKL in the germline V gene. For the CDR3, the DNA is TGCGCCAGCAGCCGTCAAGGGCCGGGGACAACCTACGAGCAGTACTTC. It yields the protein CASSRQGPGTTYEQYF.

This chain links TRBV6-4 with TRBJ1-5; D remains unclear. The germline V gene has CDR1 MRHNA and CDR2 SNTAGT. Trimming stripped 10 bases from V and 0 bases from J, with 13 bases between. This CDR3 is 14 amino acids long. This chain's CDR3 is CATTRAYSNQPQHF. The CDR3 coding sequence is TGTGCCACTACGAGGGCTTATAGCAATCAGCCCCAGCATTTT.

This clone was counted a single time. The CDR3 region has the DNA TGTGCCAGCAGTTTATGGGGGGGAGGCGAGCAGTACTTC. Its translation: CASSLWGGGEQYF. The chain combines TRBV27 with TRBJ2-7; 7 nucleotides match TRBD2. This CDR3 is built from 13 residues. Germline lookup yields CDR1 MNHEY and CDR2 SMNVEV (reference sequence). The junction had 3 bases not matched to a gene; V was cut back by 1 base and J by 6 bases.

This chain connects TRBV28 to TRBJ2-2; D is possibly TRBD1 (6 bases). V lost 6 bases and J lost 2, with 13 bases in between. CDR1 and CDR2 (germline): MDHEN, SYDVKM. The CDR3 is 15 residues long. The CDR3 is CASRIGGFNTGELFF. The CDR3 DNA follows: TGTGCCAGCAGAATAGGGGGATTTAACACCGGGGAGCTGTTTTTT.

This sequence joins TRBV19 and TRBJ1-1, with D hard to call. The germline gives CDR1 LNHDA, CDR2 SQIVND (reference sequence). The V and J ends lost 1 base and 0 bases respectively, with 18 bases between them. The CDR3 is 18 amino acids. CDR3 DNA sequence: TGTGCCAGTAGTATAGCTCCGGACGGGATAAACATGAACACTGAAGCTTTCTTT. It yields the protein CASSIAPDGINMNTEAFF.